This T cell receptor beta chain appears in the sequencing data of a study of blood T cell repertoires in COVID-19. Turning to the study itself: Some COVID-19 samples were acute and others convalescent; all came from the United States, Italy and Spain.

There are 15 residues in the CDR3. CDR1 SGDLS and CDR2 YYNGEE come from the germline V gene. V dropped 4 bases and J dropped 0 bases, with 8 bases sitting between them. In the original workflow: Cell counts per sample came from amplifying reference gene primers. Method: immunoSEQ multiplex PCR; TCRdb's copy keeps in-frame clones and lacks some. Clonal size and the V and J genes are those of that table, whereas D and trimming came from the DNA. The repertoire includes roughly 160,000 clones, roughly 81% of them detected once, and around 2.9% sits in the top ten. This clone occurred a few times. It was during active infection that Seattle patients were enrolled and then longitudinally followed.

The TCR comes from a woman aged 80 or over with COVID-19, enrolled during active disease. The gene calls are TRBV9 and TRBJ2-6; D perhaps matches TRBD1 (5 bases). The sample was peripheral blood. CDR3 region: CASSFTGSGANVLTF. DNA for the CDR3: TGTGCCAGCAGCTTTACAGGCTCTGGGGCCAACGTCCTGACTTTC.